Listed here are 20 T cell receptor beta chains from one sample, sequenced in a study of breast tumors, draining lymph nodes, adjacent tissues. TCRdb passed the multiplex PCR reads through MiXCR, listing each CDR3 protein once. This sample has under 80,000 distinct CDR3 sequences; around two fifths occur once, and the top ten carry 8.4%. Sequencing was carried out using breast tumor tissue. The source of these receptors is a female donor with breast cancer. Some clones in this sample may be carry-over from other donors' samples.

The chain carries TRBV7-9 and TRBJ1-2; D not certain. CDR1 is SEHNR, CDR2 FQNEAQ, per germline (reference sequence). V was cut by 5 bases and J by 4 bases, with 17 bases left in between. The CDR3 runs to 15 residues. In nucleotides, the CDR3 is TGTGCCAGCAGCCCGGTTTTCTTCGGGCTCTATGGCTACACCTTC. The encoded protein is CASSPVFFGLYGYTF.

The chain couples TRBV18 to TRBJ1-6; no definite D call. The V gene lost 3 bases and the J gene lost 2 bases, with 8 bases spanning the gap. Germline CDR1 KGHSH, CDR2 LQKENI. The CDR3 has 15 amino acids. The CDR3 DNA reads TGTGCCAGCTCACCGCCTGGGACCTATAATTCACCCCTCCACTTT. It codes for CASSPPGTYNSPLHF. The complete variable domain, with remaining parts taken from reference TRBV18 and TRBJ1-6, reads NAGVMQNPRHLVRRRGQEARLRCSPMKGHSHVYWYRQLPEEGLKFMVYLQKENIIDESGMPKERFSAEFPKEGPSILRIQQVVRGDSAAYFCASSPPGTYNSPLHFGNGTRLTVT.

This clonotype was recorded many times. A much larger clone differs by one base, so this may be a read error. CDR3 sequence reads: CASSLRTGDGYGYPF. In DNA, the CDR3 is TGTGCCAGCAGCTTAAGGACAGGGGACGGCTATGGCTACCCCTTC. The chain uses TRBV7-3 and TRBJ1-2; 9 bases line up with TRBD1. The CDR3 length is 15 residues. Germline V gene sequence: CDR1 SGHTA, CDR2 FQGTGA.

V and J are TRBV7-6 and TRBJ2-2; 9 nucleotides agree with TRBD2. Germline CDR1 is SGHVS and CDR2 is FNYEAQ. This CDR3 has 15 amino acids. The V segment lost 1 base and the J segment 7 bases; nucleotides outside the gene matches: 4. The CDR3 here is CASSLGEAGGGELFF. In DNA form, the CDR3 reads TGTGCCAGCAGCTTAGGGGAAGCGGGAGGCGGGGAGCTGTTTTTT.

The chain combines TRBV19 with TRBJ1-4, with a weak D call TRBD1 (5 bases). Germline CDR1 and CDR2: LNHDA and SQIVND (reference sequence). The CDR3 has 13 residues. The ends were cut back, 4 bases at V and 8 bases at J, with 11 bases in the middle. The CDR3 protein is CASSRVGVEKLFF. In nucleotides, the CDR3 is TGTGCCAGTAGTAGGGTGGGGGTGGAAAAACTGTTTTTT.

This clonotype was found many times. With a much larger clone just one base away, this may be a read error. The rearrangement uses TRBV20-1 and TRBJ2-6, with D perhaps matching TRBD1 (6 bases). The CDR3 loop spans 16 amino acids. From germline, CDR1 is DFQATT and CDR2 SNEGSKA (reference sequence). V lost 0 bases to trimming and J lost 6 bases, with 15 bases between them. CDR3: CSARDGGWTAANVLTF. The DNA for the CDR3 is TGCAGTGCTAGAGATGGGGGCTGGACTGCGGCCAACGTCCTGACTTTC.

CDR3 region: CATSDRTGANVLTF. The DNA of the CDR3 is TGTGCCACCAGTGACCGGACAGGGGCCAACGTCCTGACTTTC. The chain recombines TRBV24-1 with TRBJ2-6, with D possibly TRBD1 on 5 matching bases. CDR3 size: 14 residues. V gave up 4 bases and J gave up 4 bases, with 7 bases separating them. Per germline, CDR1 KGHDR and CDR2 SFDVKD.

This clonotype was recorded once. One end of the junction does not line up with germline, which may come from a read error. This chain links TRBV15 with TRBJ1-2; tentatively, D is TRBD1 (5 bases). CDR1 is LNHNV and CDR2 is YYDKDF in the germline V gene (reference sequence). There are 15 residues in the CDR3. For the CDR3, the DNA is TGCGCCACCAGCGGACAAACGGGCTTGCGGTGGGGCTACACCTTC. It translates to CATSGQTGLRWGYTF.

This clonotype has ten or more counts. The chain recombines TRBV9 with TRBJ1-2, with a possible D match to TRBD1 (6 bases). CDR3 length: 15 amino acids. Germline V gene lookup returns CDR1 SGDLS and CDR2 YYNGEE. V lost 3 bases to trimming and J lost 4 bases, with 16 bases between them. CDR3 DNA sequence: TGTGCCAGCAGCGCCACGGACAGTCCTATCTATGGCTACACCTTC. Translating gives CASSATDSPIYGYTF.

The chain links TRBV20-1 to TRBJ1-4; the match to TRBD1 covers 7 bases. The length of the CDR3 is 14 residues. The V segment lost 8 bases and the J segment 4 bases; nucleotides outside the gene matches: 10. The germline V gene has CDR1 DFQATT and CDR2 SNEGSKA (reference sequence). The CDR3 reads CSSYGTANNEKLFF. CDR3 in DNA: TGCAGTTCATACGGGACAGCTAATAATGAAAAACTGTTTTTT.

The chain carries TRBV5-1 and TRBJ2-6; maybe TRBD2 (6 bases). The V end was cut by 2 bases, the J end by 2 bases, with 11 bases between. The CDR3 runs to 16 residues. Per germline, CDR1 SGHRS and CDR2 YFSETQ. CDR3 nucleotides: TGCGCCAGCAGCTTTACGGGAGTCACTGGGGCCAACGTCCTGACTTTC. Protein: CASSFTGVTGANVLTF.

This clonotype was recorded many times. The chain is built from TRBV6-4 and TRBJ2-1, with 10 positions matching TRBD1. The CDR3 has 15 residues. Trimming removed 6 bases from V and 3 bases from J; junction bases left unmatched: 5. Germline assignment: CDR1 MRHNA and CDR2 SNTAGT. The CDR3 spells CASSPGTGVYNEQFF. CDR3 coding DNA: TGTGCCAGCAGCCCCGGGACAGGGGTCTACAATGAGCAGTTCTTC.

This rearrangement joins TRBV12-3 or TRBV12-4 to TRBJ2-6, with 8 bases identical to TRBD1. This CDR3 is built from 18 residues. Trimming took 5 bases from V and 4 from J; bases not matched to a gene: 13. The CDR3 protein is CASSGEEDRVSGANVLTF. CDR3 bases: TGTGCCAGCAGTGGGGAGGAGGACAGGGTATCAGGGGCCAACGTCCTGACTTTC.

The chain has TRBV7-2 and TRBJ2-3; 10 bases align to TRBD2. J gave up 0 bases and V 8 bases, and 2 bases lay outside the gene matches. The CDR3 contains 14 residues. The germline V gene encodes CDR1 SGHTA and CDR2 FQGNSA. CDR3 region: CASFSGGSTDTQYF. CDR3 DNA: TGTGCCAGCTTTAGCGGGGGGAGCACAGATACGCAGTATTTT.

The genes are TRBV20-1 and TRBJ1-4, with D hard to call. Germline lookup yields CDR1 DFQATT and CDR2 SNEGSKA (reference sequence). With 8 bases removed from V and 5 bases from J, the gap between germline ends came to 18 bases. The CDR3 contains 14 residues. The CDR3 sequence: CSTVAAEPNEKLFF. CDR3 coding DNA: TGCAGTACTGTAGCGGCGGAACCAAATGAAAAACTGTTTTTT.

This clonotype has at least ten counts. This chain joins TRBV19 and TRBJ1-3, with D uncertain. The CDR3 has 15 residues. The V end lost 5 bases, the J end lost 2 bases, and 13 bases lay between the germline ends. Germline CDR1 LNHDA, CDR2 SQIVND (reference sequence). DNA for the CDR3: TGTGCCAGTAGTTGGTCCACTGGGGCTGGAAACACCATATATTTT. Amino acids: CASSWSTGAGNTIYF.

This clonotype was seen ten or more times. The gene calls are TRBV4-1 and TRBJ2-7, with 9 nucleotides matching TRBD1. The length of the CDR3 is 16 residues. V shed 4 bases and J 7 bases; nucleotides not matched to a gene: 14. The germline gives CDR1 MGHRA, CDR2 YSYEKL. The CDR3 region has the DNA TGCGCCAGCAGCCGGCCGGGGACAGGGAGGTATAAAGAGCAGTACTTC. Its translation: CASSRPGTGRYKEQYF.

The chain is built from TRBV20-1 and TRBJ2-3; 12 nucleotides agree with TRBD2. The CDR3 has 16 amino acids. Per the germline V gene, CDR1 is DFQATT and CDR2 is SNEGSKA (reference sequence). The V gene end was trimmed by 5 bases and the J gene end by 0 bases; junction bases not matched to a gene: 6. The DNA of the CDR3 is TGCAGTGCTGCAACCGGGACTAGCGGGAGCACAGATACGCAGTATTTT. Amino acids: CSAATGTSGSTDTQYF.

This clonotype showed up just a few times. The chain carries TRBV30 and TRBJ1-1; no definite D call. CDR3 length equals 15 residues. The V gene's germline CDR1 is GTSNPN and CDR2 SVGIG (reference sequence). Deletions cut 1 base from V and 7 bases from J, with 19 bases between. The CDR3 DNA is TGTGCCTGGAGTGGAGGTCAGGTACTCTGGGGTGAAGCTTTCTTT. It codes for CAWSGGQVLWGEAFF.

The chain joins TRBV15 to TRBJ1-6; maybe TRBD1 (6 bases). Germline-derived CDR1 and CDR2 are LNHNV and YYDKDF (reference sequence). The V end was cut by 0 bases, the J end by 7 bases, with 10 bases between. The CDR3 spans 15 residues. CDR3 in DNA: TGTGCCACCAGCAGAGATAACAGGGAGAATTCACCCCTCCACTTT. Protein sequence: CATSRDNRENSPLHF. The whole variable domain, filled in from reference TRBV15 and TRBJ1-6, reads DAMVIQNPRYQVTQFGKPVTLSCSQTLNHNVMYWYQQKSSQAPKLLFHYYDKDFNNEADTPDNFQSRRPNTSFCFLDIRSPGLGDTAMYLCATSRDNRENSPLHFGNGTRLTVT.